What follows describes a single T cell receptor beta chain. Antigen specificity is unknown. The data were taken from a study of STAT5B mutations in CD4+ large granular lymphocyte leukemia. Study-wide points: No patients shared main leukemic clonotypes, though approximately 26% appeared at low frequency elsewhere. 8/27 top patient clones versus 2/35 control clones were TRBV06-family.

In the original processing: A clonotype over 5% of the repertoire counted as a possible leukemic clone, approximately 56 overall. TCRdb's copy holds only in-frame clones and misses some; the assay was immunoSEQ multiplex PCR. V, J and clone size derive from that table, while D and trimming were established from the DNA sequence. Of around 9,000 clones listed, about 80% are singletons. Bead-separated CD4+, CD4+CD8+, CD57+ or CD56+ fractions, or PBMC, were used. With 6 bases clipped from V and 3 bases from J, the junction kept 17 bases outside the gene matches. The CDR3 loop spans 19 amino acids. Germline V gene sequence: CDR1 MDHEN, CDR2 SYDVKM.

The sample comprised PBMCs. The sequence was collected from a man between 60 and 75 years old with CD4+ T-cell large granular lymphocyte leukemia. V usage is TRBV28 and J usage is TRBJ1-4; TRBD1 matches 9 bases. The DNA for the CDR3 is TGTGCCAGCAGATCCTATTTTTTCGACAGGGGGGCGGCTAATGAAAAACTGTTTTTT. Translation: CASRSYFFDRGAANEKLFF.